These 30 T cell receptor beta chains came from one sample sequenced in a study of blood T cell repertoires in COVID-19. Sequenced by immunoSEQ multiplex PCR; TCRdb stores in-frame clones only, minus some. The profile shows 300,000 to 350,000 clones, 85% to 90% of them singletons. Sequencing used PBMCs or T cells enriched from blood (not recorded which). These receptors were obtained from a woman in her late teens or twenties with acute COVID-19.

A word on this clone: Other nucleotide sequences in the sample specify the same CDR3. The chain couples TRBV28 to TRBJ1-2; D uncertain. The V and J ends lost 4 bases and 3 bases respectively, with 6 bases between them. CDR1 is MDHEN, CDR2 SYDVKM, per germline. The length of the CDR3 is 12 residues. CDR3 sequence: CASSSEDYGYTF. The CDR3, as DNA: TGTGCCAGCAGTTCCGAGGACTATGGCTACACCTTC.

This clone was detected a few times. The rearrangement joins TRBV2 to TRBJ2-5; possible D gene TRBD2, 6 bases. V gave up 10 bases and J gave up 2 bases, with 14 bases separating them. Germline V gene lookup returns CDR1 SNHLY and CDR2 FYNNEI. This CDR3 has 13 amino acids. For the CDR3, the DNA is TGTGCCACCCCGGGACTCAGACAAGAGACCCAGTACTTC. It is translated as CATPGLRQETQYF.

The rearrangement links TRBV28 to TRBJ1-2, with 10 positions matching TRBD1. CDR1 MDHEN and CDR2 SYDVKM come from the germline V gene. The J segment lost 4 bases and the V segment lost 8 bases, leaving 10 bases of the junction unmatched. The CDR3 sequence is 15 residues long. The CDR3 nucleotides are TGTGCCAGCGGGACAGGGGCGGGGGGTGGCTATGGCTACACCTTC. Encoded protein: CASGTGAGGGYGYTF.

In nucleotides, the CDR3 is TGTGCCAGCACCCCCTCGAACACTGAAGCTTTCTTT. Translating it yields CASTPSNTEAFF. The chain joins TRBV12-3 or TRBV12-4 to TRBJ1-1; no definite D call. V lost 7 bases and J lost 1, with 7 bases in between. This CDR3 contains 12 residues.

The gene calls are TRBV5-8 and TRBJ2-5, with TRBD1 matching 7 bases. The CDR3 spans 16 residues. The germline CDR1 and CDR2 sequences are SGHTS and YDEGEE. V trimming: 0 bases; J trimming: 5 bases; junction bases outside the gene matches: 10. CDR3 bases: TGTGCCAGCAGCTTGGGGGACAGAGTTTCGAGGGAGACCCAGTACTTC. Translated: CASSLGDRVSRETQYF.

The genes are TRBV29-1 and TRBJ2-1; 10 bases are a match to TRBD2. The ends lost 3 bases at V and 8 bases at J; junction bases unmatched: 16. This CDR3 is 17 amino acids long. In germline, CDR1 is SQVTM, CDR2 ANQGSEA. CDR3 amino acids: CSVEGGGAGGPVHEQFF. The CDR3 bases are TGCAGCGTTGAGGGGGGTGGAGCGGGAGGGCCGGTCCATGAGCAGTTCTTC.

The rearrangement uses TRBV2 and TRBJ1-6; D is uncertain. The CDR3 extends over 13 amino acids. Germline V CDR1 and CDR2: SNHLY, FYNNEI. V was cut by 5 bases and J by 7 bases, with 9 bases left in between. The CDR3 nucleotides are TGTGCCAGCAGTCGGGAAAGAAATTCACCCCTCCACTTT. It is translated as CASSRERNSPLHF.

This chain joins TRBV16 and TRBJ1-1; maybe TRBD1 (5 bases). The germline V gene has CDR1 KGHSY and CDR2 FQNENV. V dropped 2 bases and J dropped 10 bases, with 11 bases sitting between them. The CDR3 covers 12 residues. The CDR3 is CASSQQGEGAFF. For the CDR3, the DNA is TGTGCCAGCAGCCAACAGGGCGAAGGAGCTTTCTTT.

In DNA, the CDR3 is TGTGCCAGCAGCTTGTTTGTAGGTCTAGCGGGAGACACAGATACGCAGTATTTT. Its protein product is CASSLFVGLAGDTDTQYF. The chain recombines TRBV5-8 with TRBJ2-3; 10 bases agree with TRBD2. CDR1 is SGHTS and CDR2 is YDEGEE in the germline V gene. V dropped 1 base and J dropped 2; count of bases not matched to a gene: 10. This CDR3 contains 18 residues. The whole variable domain, filled in from reference TRBV5-8 and TRBJ2-3, reads EAGVTQSPTHLIKTRGQQATLRCSPISGHTSVYWYQQALGLGLQFLLWYDEGEERNRGNFPPRFSGRQFPNYSSELNVNALELEDSALYLCASSLFVGLAGDTDTQYFGPGTRLTVL.

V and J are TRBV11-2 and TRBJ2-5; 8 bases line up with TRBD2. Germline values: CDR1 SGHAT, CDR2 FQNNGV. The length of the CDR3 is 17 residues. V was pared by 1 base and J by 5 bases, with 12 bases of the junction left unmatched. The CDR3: CASSLVGSGSSVETQYF. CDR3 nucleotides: TGTGCCAGCAGCTTAGTCGGGAGCGGGAGTAGTGTGGAGACCCAGTACTTC.

The DNA for the CDR3 is TGTGCCAGCAGCCGAATTAGCGGGAGGCCCGGGGAGCTGTTTTTT. It translates to CASSRISGRPGELFF. The chain couples TRBV11-2 to TRBJ2-2; 10 nucleotides agree with TRBD2. From germline, CDR1 is SGHAT and CDR2 FQNNGV. Trimming removed 5 bases from V and 6 bases from J; junction bases left unmatched: 6. The CDR3 runs 15 residues.

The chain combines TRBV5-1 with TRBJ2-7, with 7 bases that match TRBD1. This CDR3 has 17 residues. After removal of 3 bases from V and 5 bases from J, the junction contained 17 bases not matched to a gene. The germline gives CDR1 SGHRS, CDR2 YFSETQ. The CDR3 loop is CASSSNSGTVIPHEQYF. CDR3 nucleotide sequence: TGCGCCAGCAGCTCGAACTCTGGGACAGTCATACCCCACGAGCAGTACTTC. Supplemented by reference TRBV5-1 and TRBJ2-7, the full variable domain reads KAGVTQTPRYLIKTRGQQVTLSCSPISGHRSVSWYQQTPGQGLQFLFEYFSETQRNKGNFPGRFSGRQFSNSRSEMNVSTLELGDSALYLCASSSNSGTVIPHEQYFGPGTRLTVT.

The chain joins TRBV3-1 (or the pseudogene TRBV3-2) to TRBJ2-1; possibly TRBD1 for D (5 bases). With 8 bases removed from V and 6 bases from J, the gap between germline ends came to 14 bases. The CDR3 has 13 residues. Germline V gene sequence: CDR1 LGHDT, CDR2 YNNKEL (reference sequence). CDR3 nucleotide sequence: TGTGCCAGCGGGCGAAGGGGATTCAATGAGCAGTTCTTC. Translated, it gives CASGRRGFNEQFF.

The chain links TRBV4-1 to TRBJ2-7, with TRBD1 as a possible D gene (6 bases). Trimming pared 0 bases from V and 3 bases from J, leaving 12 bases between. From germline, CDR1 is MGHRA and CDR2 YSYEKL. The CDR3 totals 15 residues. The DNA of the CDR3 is TGCGCCAGCAGCCAAGAGGAAAAGACAGGCTACGAGCAGTACTTC. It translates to CASSQEEKTGYEQYF.

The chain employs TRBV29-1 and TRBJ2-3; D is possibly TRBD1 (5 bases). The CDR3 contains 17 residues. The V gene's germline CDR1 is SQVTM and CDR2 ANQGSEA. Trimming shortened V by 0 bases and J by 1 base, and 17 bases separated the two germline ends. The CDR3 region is CSVEDTVRDVRTDTQYF. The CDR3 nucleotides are TGCAGCGTTGAAGATACAGTCAGGGATGTTCGCACAGATACGCAGTATTTT.

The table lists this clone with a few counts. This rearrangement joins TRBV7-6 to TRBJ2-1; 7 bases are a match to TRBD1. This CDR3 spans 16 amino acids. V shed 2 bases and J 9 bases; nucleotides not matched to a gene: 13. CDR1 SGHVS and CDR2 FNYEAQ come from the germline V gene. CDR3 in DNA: TGTGCCAGCAGCTTAATGCCTATACAGGGGAACGCTGAGCAGTTCTTC. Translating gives CASSLMPIQGNAEQFF. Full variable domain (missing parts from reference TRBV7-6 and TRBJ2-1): GAGVSQSPRYKVTKRGQDVALRCDPISGHVSLYWYRQALGQGPEFLTYFNYEAQQDKSGLPNDRFSAERPEGSISTLTIQRTEQRDSAMYRCASSLMPIQGNAEQFFGPGTRLTVL.

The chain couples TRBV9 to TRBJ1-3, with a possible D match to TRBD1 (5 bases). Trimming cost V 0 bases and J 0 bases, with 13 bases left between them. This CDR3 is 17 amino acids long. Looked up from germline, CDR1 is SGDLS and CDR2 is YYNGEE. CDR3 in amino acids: CASSVESGGFSGNTIYF. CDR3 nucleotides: TGTGCCAGCAGCGTAGAATCGGGGGGTTTCTCTGGAAACACCATATATTTT.

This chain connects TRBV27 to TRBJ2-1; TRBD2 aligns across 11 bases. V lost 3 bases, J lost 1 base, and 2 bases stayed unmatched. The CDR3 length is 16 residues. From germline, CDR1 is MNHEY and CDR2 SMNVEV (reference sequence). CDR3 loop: CASSFSSGRSYNEQFF. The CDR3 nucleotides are TGTGCCAGCAGTTTTTCTAGCGGGAGGTCCTACAATGAGCAGTTCTTC.

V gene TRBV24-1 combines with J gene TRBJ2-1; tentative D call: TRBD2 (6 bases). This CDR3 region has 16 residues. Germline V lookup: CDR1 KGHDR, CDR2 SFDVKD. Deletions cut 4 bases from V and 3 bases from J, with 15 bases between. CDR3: CATSEGGTPNYNEQFF. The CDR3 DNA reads TGTGCCACCAGTGAAGGAGGGACCCCTAACTACAATGAGCAGTTCTTC.

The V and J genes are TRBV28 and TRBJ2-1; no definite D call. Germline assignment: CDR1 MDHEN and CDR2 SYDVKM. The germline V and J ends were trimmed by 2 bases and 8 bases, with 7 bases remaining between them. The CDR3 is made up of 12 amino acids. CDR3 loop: CASSLTIYEQFF. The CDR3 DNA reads TGTGCCAGCAGTTTAACTATCTATGAGCAGTTCTTC.

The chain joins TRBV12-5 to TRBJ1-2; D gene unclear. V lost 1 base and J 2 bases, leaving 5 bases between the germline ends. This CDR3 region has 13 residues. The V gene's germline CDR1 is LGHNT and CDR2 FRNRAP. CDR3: CASGLGLNYGYTF. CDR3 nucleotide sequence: TGTGCTAGTGGTTTGGGACTGAACTATGGCTACACCTTC.

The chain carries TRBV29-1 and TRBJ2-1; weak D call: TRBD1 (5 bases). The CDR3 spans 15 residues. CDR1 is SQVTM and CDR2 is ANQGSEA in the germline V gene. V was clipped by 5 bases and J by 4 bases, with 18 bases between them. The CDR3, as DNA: TGCAGCGTTCTCTCAGGGAAAGGTTCTTACAATGAGCAGTTCTTC. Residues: CSVLSGKGSYNEQFF.

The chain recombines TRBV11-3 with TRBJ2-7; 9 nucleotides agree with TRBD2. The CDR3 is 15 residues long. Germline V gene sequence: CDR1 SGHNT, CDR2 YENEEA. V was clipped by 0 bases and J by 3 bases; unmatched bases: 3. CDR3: CASSLETSGFYEQYF. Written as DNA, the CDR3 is TGTGCCAGCAGCTTAGAGACTAGCGGCTTCTACGAGCAGTACTTC.

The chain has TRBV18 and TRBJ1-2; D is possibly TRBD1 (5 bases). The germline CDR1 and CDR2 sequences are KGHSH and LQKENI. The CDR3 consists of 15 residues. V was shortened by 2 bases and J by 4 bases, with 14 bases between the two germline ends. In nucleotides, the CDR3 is TGTGCCAGCTCACCAGGGGAGGGGCAAGGCTATGGCTACACCTTC. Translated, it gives CASSPGEGQGYGYTF. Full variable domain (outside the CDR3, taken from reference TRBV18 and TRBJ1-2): NAGVMQNPRHLVRRRGQEARLRCSPMKGHSHVYWYRQLPEEGLKFMVYLQKENIIDESGMPKERFSAEFPKEGPSILRIQQVVRGDSAAYFCASSPGEGQGYGYTFGSGTRLTVV.

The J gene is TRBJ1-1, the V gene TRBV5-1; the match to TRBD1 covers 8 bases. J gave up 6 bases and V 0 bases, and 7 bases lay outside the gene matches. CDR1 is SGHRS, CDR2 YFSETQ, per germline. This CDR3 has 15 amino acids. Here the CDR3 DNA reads TGCGCCAGCAGCTTGGGGACAGGGAGGGGAGCTGAAGCTTTCTTT. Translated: CASSLGTGRGAEAFF.

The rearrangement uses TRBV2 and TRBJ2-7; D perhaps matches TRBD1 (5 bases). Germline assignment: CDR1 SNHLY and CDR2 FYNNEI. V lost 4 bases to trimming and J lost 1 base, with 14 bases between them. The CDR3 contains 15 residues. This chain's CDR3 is CASSVIGVRSYEQYF. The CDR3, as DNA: TGTGCCAGCAGTGTCATAGGGGTGAGGTCCTACGAGCAGTACTTC.

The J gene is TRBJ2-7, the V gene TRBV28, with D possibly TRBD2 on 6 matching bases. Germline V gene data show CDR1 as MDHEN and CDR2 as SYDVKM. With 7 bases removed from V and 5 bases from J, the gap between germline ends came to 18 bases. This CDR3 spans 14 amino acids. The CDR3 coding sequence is TGTGCCAGCACCTTAGGGGCAGGGAGGAACGAGCAGTACTTC. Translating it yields CASTLGAGRNEQYF.

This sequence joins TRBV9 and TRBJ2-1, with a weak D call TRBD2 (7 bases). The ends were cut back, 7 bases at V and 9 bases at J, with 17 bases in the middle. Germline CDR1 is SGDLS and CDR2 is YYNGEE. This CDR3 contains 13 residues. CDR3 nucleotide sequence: TGTGCCAGCGAAGCGAAGAGGGGGGGTGAGCAGTTCTTC. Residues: CASEAKRGGEQFF.

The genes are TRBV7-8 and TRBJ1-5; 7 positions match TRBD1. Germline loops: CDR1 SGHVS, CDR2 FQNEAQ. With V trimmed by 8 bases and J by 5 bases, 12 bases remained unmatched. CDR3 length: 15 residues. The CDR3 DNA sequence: TGTGCCAGCTCCCCCAGCCGGCAGGGGGATCAGCCCCAGCATTTT. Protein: CASSPSRQGDQPQHF.

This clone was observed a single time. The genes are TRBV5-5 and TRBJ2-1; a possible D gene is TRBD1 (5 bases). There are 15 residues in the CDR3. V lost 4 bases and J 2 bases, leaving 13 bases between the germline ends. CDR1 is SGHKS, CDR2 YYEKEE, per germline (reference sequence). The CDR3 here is CASSIPKGAYNEQFF. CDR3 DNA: TGTGCCAGCAGCATACCTAAAGGGGCCTACAATGAGCAGTTCTTC.